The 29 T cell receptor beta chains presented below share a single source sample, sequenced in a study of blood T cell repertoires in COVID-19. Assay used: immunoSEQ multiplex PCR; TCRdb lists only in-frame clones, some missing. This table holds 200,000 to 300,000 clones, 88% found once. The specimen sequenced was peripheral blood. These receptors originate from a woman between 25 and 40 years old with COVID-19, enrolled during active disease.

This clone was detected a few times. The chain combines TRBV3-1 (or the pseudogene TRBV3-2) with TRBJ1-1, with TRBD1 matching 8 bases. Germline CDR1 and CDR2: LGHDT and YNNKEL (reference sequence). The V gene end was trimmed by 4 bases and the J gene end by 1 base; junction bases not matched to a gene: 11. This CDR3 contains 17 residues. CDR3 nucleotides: TGTGCCAGCAGCCGGCGTCCCGGGACAGGCCCGAACACTGAAGCTTTCTTT. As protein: CASSRRPGTGPNTEAFF.

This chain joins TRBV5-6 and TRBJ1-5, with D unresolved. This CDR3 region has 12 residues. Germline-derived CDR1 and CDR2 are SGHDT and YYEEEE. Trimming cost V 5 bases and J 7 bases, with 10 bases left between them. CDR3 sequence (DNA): TGTGCCAGCAGTGATCGCGGGCAGCCCCAGCATTTT. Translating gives CASSDRGQPQHF.

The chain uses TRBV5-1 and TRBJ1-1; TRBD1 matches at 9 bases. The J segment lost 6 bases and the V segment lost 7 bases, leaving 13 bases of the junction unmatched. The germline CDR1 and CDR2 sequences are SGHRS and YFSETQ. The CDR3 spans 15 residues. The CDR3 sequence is CASDVDRGESSEAFF. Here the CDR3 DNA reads TGCGCCAGCGATGTGGACAGGGGAGAAAGCTCTGAAGCTTTCTTT.

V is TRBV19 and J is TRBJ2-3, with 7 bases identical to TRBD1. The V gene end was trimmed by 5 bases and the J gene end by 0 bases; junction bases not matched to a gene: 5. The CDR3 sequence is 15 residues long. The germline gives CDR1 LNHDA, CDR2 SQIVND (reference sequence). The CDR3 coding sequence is TGTGCCAGTAGTCAGGGGACAGCTAGCACAGATACGCAGTATTTT. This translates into CASSQGTASTDTQYF.

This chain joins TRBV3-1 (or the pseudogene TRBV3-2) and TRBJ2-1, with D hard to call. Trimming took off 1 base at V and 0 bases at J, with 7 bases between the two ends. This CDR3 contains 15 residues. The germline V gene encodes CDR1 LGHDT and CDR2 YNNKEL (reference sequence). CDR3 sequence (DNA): TGTGCCAGCAGCCAAGTTGCTAGCTCCTACAATGAGCAGTTCTTC. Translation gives CASSQVASSYNEQFF.

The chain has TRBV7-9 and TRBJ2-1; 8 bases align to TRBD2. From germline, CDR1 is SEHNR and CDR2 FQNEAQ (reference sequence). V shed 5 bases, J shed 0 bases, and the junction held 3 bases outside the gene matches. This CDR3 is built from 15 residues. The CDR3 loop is CASSPRGGSYNEQFF. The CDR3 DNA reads TGTGCCAGCAGCCCCCGGGGGGGCTCCTACAATGAGCAGTTCTTC.

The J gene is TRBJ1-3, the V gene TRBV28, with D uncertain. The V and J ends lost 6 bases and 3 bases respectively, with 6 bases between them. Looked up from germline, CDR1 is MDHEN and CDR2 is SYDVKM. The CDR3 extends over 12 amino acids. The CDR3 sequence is CASSGVGNTIYF. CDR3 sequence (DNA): TGTGCCAGCAGCGGAGTTGGAAACACCATATATTTT.

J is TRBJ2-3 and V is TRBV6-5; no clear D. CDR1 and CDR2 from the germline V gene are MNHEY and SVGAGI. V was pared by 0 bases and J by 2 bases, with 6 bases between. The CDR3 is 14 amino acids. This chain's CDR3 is CASSYSGNTDTQYF. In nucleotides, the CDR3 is TGTGCCAGCAGTTACTCGGGCAACACAGATACGCAGTATTTT.

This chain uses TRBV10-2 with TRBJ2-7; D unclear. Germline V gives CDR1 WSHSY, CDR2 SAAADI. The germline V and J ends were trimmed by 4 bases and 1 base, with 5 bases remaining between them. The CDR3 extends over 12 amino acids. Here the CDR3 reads CASSAQSYEQYV. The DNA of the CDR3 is TGCGCCAGCAGTGCACAGTCCTACGAGCAGTACGTC.

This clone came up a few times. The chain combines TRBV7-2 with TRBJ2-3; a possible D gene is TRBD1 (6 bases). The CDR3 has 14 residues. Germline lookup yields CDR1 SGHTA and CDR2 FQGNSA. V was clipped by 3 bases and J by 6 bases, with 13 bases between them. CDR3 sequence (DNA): TGTGCCAGCAGCTTTAACCAAAGGGGGGATACGCAGTATTTT. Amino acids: CASSFNQRGDTQYF.

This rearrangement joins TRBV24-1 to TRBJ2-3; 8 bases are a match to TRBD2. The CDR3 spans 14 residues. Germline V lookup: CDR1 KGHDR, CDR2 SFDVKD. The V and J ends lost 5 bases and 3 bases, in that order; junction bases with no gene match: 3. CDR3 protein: CATSGGLETDTQYF. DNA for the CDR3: TGTGCCACCAGTGGGGGACTAGAGACAGATACGCAGTATTTT.

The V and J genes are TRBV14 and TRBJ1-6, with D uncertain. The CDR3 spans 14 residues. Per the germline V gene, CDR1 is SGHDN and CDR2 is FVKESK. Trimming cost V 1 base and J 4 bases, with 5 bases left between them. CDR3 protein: CASSQGLYNSPLHF. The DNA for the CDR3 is TGTGCCAGCAGCCAAGGACTATATAATTCACCCCTCCACTTT.

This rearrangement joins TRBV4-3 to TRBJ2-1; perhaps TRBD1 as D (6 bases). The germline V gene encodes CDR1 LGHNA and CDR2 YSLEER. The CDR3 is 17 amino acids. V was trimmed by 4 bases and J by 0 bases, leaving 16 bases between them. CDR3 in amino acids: CASSPMPGDDSYNEQFF. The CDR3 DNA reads TGCGCCAGCAGCCCAATGCCAGGGGATGACTCCTACAATGAGCAGTTCTTC.

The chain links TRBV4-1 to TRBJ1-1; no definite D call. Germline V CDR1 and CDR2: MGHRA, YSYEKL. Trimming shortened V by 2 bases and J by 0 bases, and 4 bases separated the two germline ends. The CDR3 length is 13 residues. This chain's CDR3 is CASSQPMNTEAFF. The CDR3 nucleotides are TGCGCCAGCAGCCAACCAATGAACACTGAAGCTTTCTTT.

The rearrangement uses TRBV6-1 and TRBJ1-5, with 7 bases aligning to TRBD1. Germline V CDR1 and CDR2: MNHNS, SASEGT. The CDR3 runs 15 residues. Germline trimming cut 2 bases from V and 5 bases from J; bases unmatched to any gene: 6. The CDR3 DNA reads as TGTGCCAGCAGTGAACCAGGGGGTCGGGATCAGCCCCAGCATTTT. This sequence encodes CASSEPGGRDQPQHF.

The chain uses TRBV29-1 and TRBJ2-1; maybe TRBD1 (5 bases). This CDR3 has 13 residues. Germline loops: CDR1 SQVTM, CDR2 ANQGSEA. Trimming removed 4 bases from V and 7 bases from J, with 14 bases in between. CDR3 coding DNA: TGCAGCGTTGCGCCGGCAGGGCGGAATGAGCAGTTCTTC. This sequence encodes CSVAPAGRNEQFF.

CDR3 sequence reads: CASSLWPLQKMNTEAFF. In nucleotides, the CDR3 is TGTGCCAGCAGTTTATGGCCCCTACAGAAAATGAACACTGAAGCTTTCTTT. V and J are TRBV28 and TRBJ1-1; D is unresolved. This CDR3 is 17 amino acids long. With 0 bases removed from V and 0 bases from J, the gap between germline ends came to 14 bases. From germline, CDR1 is MDHEN and CDR2 SYDVKM.

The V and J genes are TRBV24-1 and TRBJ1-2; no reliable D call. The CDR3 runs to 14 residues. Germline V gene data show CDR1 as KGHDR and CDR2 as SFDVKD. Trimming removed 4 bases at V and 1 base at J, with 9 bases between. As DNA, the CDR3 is TGTGCCACCAGTGACAAGACAAATAACTATGGCTACACCTTC. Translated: CATSDKTNNYGYTF.

The DNA of the CDR3 is TGCGCCAGCAGCCCGGGACTAGCGGGGGCCCGCTCCTACGAGCAGTACTTC. Translating it yields CASSPGLAGARSYEQYF. The chain joins TRBV4-1 to TRBJ2-7; TRBD2 aligns across 14 bases. Germline trimming cut 4 bases from V and 0 bases from J; bases unmatched to any gene: 5. The CDR3 runs to 17 residues. The germline V gene encodes CDR1 MGHRA and CDR2 YSYEKL.

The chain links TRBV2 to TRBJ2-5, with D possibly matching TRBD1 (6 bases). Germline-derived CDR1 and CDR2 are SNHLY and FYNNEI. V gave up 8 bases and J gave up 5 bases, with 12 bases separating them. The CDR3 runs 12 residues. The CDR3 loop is CASGGRVETQYF. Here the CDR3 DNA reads TGTGCCAGCGGGGGCAGGGTGGAGACCCAGTACTTC.

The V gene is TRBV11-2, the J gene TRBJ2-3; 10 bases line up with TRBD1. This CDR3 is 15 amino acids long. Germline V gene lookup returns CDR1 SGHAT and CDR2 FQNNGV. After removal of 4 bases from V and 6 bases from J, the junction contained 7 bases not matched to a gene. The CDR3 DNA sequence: TGTGCCAGCAGCTGGGGGGGACAGGGGACCGATACGCAGTATTTT. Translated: CASSWGGQGTDTQYF.

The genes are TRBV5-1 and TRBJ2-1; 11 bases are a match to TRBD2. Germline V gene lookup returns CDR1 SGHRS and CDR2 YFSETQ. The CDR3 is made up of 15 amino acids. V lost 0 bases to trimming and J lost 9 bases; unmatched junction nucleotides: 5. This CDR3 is CASSLGLAGGREQFF. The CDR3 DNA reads TGCGCCAGCAGCTTGGGCCTAGCGGGGGGCCGTGAGCAGTTCTTC.

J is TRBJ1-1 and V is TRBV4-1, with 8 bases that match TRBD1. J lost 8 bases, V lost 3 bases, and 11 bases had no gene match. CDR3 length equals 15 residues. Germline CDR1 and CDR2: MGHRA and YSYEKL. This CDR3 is CASSQPGQGKAEAFF. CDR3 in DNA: TGCGCCAGCAGCCAGCCCGGACAGGGTAAGGCGGAAGCTTTCTTT.

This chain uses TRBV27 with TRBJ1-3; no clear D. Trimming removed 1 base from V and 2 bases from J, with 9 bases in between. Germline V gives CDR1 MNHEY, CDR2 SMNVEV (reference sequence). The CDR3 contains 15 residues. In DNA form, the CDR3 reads TGTGCCAGCAGTTTATTTGCAGGCCCTGGAAACACCATATATTTT. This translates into CASSLFAGPGNTIYF.

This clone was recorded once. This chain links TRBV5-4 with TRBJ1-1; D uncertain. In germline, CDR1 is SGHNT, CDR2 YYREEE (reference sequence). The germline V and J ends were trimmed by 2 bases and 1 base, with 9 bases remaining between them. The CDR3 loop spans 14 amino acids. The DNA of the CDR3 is TGTGCCAGCAGCTTTTCACAGCCGAACACTGAAGCTTTCTTT. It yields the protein CASSFSQPNTEAFF. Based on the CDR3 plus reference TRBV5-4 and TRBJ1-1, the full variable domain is ETGVTQSPTHLIKTRGQQVTLRCSSQSGHNTVSWYQQALGQGPQFIFQYYREEENGRGNFPPRFSGLQFPNYSSELNVNALELDDSALYLCASSFSQPNTEAFFGQGTRLTVV.

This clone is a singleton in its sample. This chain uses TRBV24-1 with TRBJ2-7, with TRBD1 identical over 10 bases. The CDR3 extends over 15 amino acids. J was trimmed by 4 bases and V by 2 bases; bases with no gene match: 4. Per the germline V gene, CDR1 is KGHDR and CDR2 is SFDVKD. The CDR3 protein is CATSDWGQGRYEQYF. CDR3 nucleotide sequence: TGTGCCACCAGTGATTGGGGACAGGGGAGGTACGAGCAGTACTTC.

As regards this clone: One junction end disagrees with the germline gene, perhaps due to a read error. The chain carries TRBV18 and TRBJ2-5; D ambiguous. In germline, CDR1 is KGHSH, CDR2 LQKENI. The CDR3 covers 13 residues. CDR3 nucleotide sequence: TGTGCCAGTTCACCAGGAGTAGCAGAGACCCAGTACTTC. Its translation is CASSPGVAETQYF.

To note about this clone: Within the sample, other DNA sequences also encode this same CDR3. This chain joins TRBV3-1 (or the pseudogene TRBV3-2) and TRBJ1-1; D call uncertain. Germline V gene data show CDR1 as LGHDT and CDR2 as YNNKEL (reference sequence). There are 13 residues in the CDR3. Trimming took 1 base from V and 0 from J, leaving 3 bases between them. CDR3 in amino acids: CASSQVVNTEAFF. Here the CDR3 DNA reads TGTGCCAGCAGCCAAGTAGTGAACACTGAAGCTTTCTTT.

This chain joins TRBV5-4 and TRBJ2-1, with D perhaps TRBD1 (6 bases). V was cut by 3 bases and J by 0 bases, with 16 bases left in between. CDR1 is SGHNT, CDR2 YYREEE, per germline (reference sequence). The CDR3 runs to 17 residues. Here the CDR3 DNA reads TGTGCCAGCAGCTGGGGGCCGGGTGGCGGCTCCTACAATGAGCAGTTCTTC. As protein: CASSWGPGGGSYNEQFF.